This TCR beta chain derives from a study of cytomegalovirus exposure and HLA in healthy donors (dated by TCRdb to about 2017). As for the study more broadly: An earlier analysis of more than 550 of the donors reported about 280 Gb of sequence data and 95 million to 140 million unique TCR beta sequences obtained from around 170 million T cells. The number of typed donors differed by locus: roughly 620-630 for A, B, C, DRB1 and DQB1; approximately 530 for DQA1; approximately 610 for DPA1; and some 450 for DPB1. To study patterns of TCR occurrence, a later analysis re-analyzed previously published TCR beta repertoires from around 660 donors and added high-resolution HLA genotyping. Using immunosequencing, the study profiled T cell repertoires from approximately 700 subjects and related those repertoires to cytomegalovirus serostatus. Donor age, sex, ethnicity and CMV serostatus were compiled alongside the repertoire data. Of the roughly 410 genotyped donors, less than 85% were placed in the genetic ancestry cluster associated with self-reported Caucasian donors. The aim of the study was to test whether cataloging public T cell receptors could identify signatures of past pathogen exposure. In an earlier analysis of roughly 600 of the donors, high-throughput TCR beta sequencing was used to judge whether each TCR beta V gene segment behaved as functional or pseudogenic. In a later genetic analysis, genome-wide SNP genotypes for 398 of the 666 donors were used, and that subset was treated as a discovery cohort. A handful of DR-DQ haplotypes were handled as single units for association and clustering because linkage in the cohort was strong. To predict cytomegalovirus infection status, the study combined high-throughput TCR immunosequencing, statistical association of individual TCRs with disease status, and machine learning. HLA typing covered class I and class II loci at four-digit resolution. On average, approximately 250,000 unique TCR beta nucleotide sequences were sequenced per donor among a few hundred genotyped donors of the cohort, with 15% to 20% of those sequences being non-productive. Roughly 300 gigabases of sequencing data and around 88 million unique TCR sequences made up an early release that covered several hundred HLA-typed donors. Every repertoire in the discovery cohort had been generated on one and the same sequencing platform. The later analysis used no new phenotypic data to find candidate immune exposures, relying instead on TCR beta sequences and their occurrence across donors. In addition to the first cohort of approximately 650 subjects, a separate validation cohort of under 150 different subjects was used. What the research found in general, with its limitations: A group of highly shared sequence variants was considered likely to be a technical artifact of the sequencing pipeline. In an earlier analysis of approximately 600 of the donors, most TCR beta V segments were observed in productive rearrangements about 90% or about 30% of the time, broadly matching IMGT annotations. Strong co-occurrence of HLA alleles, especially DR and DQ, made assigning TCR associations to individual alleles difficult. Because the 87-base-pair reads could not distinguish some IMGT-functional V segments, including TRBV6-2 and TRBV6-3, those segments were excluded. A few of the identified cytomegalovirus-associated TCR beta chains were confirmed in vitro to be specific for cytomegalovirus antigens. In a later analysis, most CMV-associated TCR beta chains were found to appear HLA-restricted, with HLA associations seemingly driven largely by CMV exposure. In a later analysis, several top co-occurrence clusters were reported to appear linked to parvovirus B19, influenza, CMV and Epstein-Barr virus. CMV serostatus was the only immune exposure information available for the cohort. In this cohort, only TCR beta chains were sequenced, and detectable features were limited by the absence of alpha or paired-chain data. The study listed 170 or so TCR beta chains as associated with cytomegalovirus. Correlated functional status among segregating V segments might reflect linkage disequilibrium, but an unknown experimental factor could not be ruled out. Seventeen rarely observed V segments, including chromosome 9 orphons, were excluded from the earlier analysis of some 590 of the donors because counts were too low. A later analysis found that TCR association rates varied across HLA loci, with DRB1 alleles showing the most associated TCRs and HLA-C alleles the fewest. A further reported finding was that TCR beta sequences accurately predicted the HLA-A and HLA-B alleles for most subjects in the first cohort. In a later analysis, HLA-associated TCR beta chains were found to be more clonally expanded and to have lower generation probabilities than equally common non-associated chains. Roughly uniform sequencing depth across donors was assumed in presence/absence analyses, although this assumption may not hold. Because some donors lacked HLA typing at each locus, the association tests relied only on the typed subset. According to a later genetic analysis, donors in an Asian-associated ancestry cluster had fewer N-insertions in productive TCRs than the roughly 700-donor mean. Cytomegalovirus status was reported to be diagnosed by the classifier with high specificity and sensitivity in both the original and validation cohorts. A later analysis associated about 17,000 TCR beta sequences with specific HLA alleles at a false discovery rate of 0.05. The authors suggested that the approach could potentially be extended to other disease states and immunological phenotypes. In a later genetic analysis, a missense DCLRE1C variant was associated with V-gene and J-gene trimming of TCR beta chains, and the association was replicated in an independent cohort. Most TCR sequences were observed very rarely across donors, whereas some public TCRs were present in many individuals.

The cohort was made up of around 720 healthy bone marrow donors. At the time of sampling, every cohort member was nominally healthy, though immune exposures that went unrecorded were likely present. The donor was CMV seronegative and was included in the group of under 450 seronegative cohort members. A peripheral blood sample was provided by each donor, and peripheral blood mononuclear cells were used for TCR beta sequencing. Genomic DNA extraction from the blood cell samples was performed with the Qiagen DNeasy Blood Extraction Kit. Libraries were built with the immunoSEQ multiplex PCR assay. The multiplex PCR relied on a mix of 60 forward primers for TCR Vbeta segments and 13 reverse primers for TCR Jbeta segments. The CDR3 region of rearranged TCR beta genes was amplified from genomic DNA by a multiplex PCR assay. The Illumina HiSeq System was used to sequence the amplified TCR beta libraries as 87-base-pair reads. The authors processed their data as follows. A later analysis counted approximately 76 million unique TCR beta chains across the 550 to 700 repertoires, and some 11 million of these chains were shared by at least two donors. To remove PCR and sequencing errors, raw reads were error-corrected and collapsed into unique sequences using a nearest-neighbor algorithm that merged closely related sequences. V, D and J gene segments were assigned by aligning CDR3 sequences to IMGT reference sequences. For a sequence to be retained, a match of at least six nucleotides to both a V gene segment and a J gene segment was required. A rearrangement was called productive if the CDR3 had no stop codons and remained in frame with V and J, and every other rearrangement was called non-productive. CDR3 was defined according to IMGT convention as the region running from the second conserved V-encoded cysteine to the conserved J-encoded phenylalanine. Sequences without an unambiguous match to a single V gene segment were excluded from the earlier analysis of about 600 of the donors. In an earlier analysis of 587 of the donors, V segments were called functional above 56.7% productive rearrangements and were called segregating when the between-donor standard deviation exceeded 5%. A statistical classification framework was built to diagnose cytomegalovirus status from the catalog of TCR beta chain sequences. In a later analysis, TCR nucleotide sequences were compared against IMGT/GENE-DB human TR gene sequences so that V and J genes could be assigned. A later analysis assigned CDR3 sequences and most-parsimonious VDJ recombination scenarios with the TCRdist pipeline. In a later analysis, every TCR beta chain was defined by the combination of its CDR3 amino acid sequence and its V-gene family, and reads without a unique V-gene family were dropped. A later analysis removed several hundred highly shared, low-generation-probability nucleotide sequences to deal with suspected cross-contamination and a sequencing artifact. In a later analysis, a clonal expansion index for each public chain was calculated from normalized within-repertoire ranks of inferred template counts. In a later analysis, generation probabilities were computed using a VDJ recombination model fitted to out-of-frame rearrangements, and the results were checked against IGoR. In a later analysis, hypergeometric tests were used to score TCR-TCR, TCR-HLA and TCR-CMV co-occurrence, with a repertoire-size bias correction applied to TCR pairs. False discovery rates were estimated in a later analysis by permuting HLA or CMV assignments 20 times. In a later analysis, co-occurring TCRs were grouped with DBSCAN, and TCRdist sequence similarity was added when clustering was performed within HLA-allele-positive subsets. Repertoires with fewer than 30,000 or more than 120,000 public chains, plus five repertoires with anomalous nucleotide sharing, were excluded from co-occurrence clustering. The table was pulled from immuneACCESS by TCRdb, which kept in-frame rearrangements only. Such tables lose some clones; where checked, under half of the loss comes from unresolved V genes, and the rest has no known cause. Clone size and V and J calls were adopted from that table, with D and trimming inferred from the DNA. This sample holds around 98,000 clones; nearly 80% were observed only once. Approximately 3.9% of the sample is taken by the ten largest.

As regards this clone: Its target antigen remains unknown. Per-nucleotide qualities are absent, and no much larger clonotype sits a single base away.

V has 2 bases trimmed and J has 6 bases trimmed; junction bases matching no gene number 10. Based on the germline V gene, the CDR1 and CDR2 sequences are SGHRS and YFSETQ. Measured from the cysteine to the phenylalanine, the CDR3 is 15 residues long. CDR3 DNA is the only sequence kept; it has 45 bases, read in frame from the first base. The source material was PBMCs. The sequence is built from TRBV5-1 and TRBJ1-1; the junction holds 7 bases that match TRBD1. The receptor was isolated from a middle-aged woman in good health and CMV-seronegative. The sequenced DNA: TGCGCCAGCAGCTTAGCAGGGGGTACGATGGCTGAAGCTTTCTTT. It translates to CASSLAGGTMAEAFF.